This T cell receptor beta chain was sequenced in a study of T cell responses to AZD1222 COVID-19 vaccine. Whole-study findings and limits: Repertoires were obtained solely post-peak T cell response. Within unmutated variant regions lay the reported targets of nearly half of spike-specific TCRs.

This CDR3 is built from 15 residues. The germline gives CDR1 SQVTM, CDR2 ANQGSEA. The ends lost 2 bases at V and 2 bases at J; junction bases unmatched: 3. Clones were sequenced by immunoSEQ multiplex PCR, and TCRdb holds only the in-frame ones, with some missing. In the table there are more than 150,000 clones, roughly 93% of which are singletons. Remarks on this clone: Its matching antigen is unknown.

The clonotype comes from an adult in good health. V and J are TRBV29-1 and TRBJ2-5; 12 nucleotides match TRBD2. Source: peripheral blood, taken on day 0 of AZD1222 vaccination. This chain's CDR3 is CSVETGLAGQETQYF. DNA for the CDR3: TGCAGCGTTGAAACGGGACTAGCGGGTCAAGAGACCCAGTACTTC.